This T cell receptor (beta chain) was sequenced for a study of cytomegalovirus exposure and HLA in healthy donors. This clone occurred a few times. V was pared by 6 bases and J by 4 bases, with 16 bases between. The CDR3 has 14 residues. Germline CDR1 and CDR2: SGHDT and YYEEEE. PCR amplification relied on 60 Vbeta primers (plus 13 Jbeta primers). Using immunoSEQ multiplex PCR, the repertoire was profiled, and TCRdb retains in-frame clones only, with some absent. The sample consists of 80,000 to 100,000 clones, roughly 80% of them appearing once. Sequences were obtained from PBMCs. The rearrangement uses TRBV5-6 and TRBJ1-2; possible D gene TRBD1, 5 bases. This clonotype was sampled from a man aged 50 or older in good health and CMV-seropositive. The CDR3 reads CASIKPGVAYGYTF. The CDR3 DNA is TGTGCCAGCATCAAGCCGGGGGTGGCCTATGGCTACACCTTC.